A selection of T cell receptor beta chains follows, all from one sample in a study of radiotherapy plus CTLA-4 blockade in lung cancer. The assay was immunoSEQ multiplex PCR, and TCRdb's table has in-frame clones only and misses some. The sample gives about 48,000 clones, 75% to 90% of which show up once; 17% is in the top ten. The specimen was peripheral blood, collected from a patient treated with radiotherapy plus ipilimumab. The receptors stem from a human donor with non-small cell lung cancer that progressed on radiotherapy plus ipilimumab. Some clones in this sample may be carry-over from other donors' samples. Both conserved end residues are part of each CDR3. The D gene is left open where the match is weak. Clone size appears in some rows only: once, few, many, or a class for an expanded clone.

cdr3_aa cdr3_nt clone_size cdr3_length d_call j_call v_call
CASSQDRTGTEAFF TGCGCCAGCAGCCAAGATCGTACAGGCACTGAAGCTTTCTTT once 14 . TRBJ1-1 TRBV4-3
CASSLTREEHGYTF TGTGCCAGCAGCTTAACACGGGAGGAGCATGGCTACACCTTC . 14 . TRBJ1-2 TRBV7-3
CARLPDSNQPQHF TGTGCCAGGTTGCCAGATAGCAATCAGCCCCAGCATTTT . 13 . TRBJ1-5 TRBV19
CASSRGLGYEQYF TGTGCCAGTAGCAGGGGTTTAGGCTACGAGCAGTACTTC once 13 . TRBJ2-7 TRBV2
CASSAAGLTDTQYF TGTGCCAGCAGCGCGGCGGGGCTCACAGATACGCAGTATTTT . 14 . TRBJ2-3 TRBV7-9
CSVVGTDQETQYF TGCAGCGTTGTCGGGACAGACCAAGAGACCCAGTACTTC . 13 TRBD1 TRBJ2-5 TRBV29-1
CASSFYAGGHNEQFF TGTGCCAGCAGCTTTTATGCGGGGGGGCACAATGAGCAGTTCTTC . 15 TRBD2 TRBJ2-1 TRBV7-3
CASSLGDRGSYEQHF TGTGCCAGCAGCCTAGGAGACAGGGGCTCCTACGAGCAGCACTTC . 15 TRBD1 TRBJ2-7 TRBV6-5
CASSLGGENTEAFF TGTGCCAGCAGCTTAGGGGGGGAGAACACTGAAGCTTTCTTT . 14 . TRBJ1-1 TRBV7-3
CASSTTGDGQPQHF TGTGCCAGTAGTACCACAGGGGACGGTCAGCCCCAGCATTTT . 14 TRBD1 TRBJ1-5 TRBV19
CASSATAQGLYEQYF TGTGCCAGCAGCGCTACAGCTCAGGGACTCTACGAGCAGTACTTC . 15 . TRBJ2-7 TRBV9
CASSLRRLAESSSYEQYF TGTGCCAGCAGCTTACGTAGGTTAGCGGAATCAAGCTCCTACGAGCAGTACTTC . 18 . TRBJ2-7 TRBV7-8
CASGEREGAHEQYF TGTGCCTCCGGAGAGCGGGAGGGTGCACACGAGCAGTACTTC . 14 TRBD2 TRBJ2-7 TRBV6-5